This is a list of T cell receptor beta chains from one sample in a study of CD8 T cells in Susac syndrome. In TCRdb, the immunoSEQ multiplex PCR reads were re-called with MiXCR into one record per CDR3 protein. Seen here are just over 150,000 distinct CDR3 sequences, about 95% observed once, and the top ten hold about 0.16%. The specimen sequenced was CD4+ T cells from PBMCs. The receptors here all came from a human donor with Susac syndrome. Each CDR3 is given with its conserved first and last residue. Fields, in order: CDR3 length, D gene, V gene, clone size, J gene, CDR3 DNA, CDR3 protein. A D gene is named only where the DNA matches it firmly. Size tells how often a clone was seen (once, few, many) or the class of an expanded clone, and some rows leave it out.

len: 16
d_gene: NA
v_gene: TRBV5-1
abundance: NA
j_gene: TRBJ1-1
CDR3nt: TGCGCCAGCAGCAGCCGGGCCCTCGGTGGGAACACTGAAGCTTTCTTT
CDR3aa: CASSSRALGGNTEAFF

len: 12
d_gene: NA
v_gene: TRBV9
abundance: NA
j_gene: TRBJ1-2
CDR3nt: TGTGCCAGCAACCGCGCACAGTATGGCTACACCTTC
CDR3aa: CASNRAQYGYTF

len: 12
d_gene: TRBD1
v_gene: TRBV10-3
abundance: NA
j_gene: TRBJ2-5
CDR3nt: TGTGCCATCAGGGGACAGGAAGAGACCCAGTACTTC
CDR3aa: CAIRGQEETQYF

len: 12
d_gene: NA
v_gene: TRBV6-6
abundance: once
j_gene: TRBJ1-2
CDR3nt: TGTGCCAGCACCACGAGAGGGAGTGGCTACACCTTC
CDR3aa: CASTTRGSGYTF

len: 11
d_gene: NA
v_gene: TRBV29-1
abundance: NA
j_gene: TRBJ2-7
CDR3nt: TGCAGCGTCAAAGAGTCGGACAGGCAGTACTTC
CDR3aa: CSVKESDRQYF

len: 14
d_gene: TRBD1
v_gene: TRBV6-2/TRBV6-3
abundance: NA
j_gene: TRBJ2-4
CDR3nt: TGTGCCAGCAGTTACCGCACAGGGGTTCCCATTCAGTACTTC
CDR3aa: CASSYRTGVPIQYF

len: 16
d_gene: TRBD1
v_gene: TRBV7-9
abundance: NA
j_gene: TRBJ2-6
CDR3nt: TGTGCCAGCAGCCCAATGACAGGGCCTGGGGCCAACGTCCTGACTTTC
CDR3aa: CASSPMTGPGANVLTF

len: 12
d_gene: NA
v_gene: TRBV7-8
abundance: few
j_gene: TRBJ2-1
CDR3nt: TGTGCCAGCAGCCCCCCAGGCAATGAGCAGTTCTTC
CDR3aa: CASSPPGNEQFF

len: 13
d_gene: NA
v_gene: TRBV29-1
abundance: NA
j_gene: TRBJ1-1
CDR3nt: TGCAGCCCCTTCGAGGCCAGGAGGACTGAAGCTTTCTTT
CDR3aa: CSPFEARRTEAFF

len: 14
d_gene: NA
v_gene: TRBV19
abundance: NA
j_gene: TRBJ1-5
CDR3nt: TGTGCCAGTAGAGGGCCATATAGCAATCAGCCCCAGCATTTT
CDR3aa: CASRGPYSNQPQHF

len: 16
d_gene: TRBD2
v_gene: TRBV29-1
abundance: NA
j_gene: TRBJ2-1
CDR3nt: TGCAGCGTTGGGACTAGCGGGGGTCGCTCCTACAATGAGCAGTTCTTC
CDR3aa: CSVGTSGGRSYNEQFF

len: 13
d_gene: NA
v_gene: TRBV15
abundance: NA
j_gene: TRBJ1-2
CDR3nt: TGTGCCACCAGCAGACAGCAGGGTTATGGCTACACCTTC
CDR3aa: CATSRQQGYGYTF

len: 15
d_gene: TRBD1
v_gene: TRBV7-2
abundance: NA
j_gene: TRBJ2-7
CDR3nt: TGTGCCAGCAGCTTAGGACAGGGTTGGGCCTACGAGCAGTACTTC
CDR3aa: CASSLGQGWAYEQYF

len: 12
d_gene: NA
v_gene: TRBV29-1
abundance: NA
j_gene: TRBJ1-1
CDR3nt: TGCAGCGCCCCTTCGCCGAACACTGAAGCTTTCTTT
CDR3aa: CSAPSPNTEAFF

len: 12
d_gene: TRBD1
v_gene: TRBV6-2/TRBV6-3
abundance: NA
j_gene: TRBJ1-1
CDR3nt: TGTGCCAGTACAGGGGCGGACCTCGCGACTTTCTTT
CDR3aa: CASTGADLATFF

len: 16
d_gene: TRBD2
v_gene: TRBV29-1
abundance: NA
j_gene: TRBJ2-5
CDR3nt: TGCAGCGTTGGGAAGAGGGTAGCGGGGGGCCTAGTGACCCAGTACTTC
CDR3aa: CSVGKRVAGGLVTQYF

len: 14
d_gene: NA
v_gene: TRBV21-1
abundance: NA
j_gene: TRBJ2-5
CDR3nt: TGTGCCAGCAGCACTGACAGGGGGCAGGAGACCCAGTACTTC
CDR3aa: CASSTDRGQETQYF

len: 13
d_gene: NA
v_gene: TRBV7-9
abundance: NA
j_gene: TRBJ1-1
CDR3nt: TGTGCCAGCAGCTTGGAACGGGGGACCGAAGCTTTCTTT
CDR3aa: CASSLERGTEAFF

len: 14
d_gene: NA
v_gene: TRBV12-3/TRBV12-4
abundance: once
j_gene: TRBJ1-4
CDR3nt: TGTGCCAGCAGTTTAAACACGGAGGGTGAAAAACTGTTTTTT
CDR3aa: CASSLNTEGEKLFF

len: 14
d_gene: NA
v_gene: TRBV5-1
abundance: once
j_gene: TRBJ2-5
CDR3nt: TGCGCCAGCAGCTTGGCTCCAGGGATGGAGACCCAGTACTTC
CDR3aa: CASSLAPGMETQYF

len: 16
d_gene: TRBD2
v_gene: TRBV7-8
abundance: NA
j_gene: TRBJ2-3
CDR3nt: TGTGCCAGCAGCTCCAGGACTAGCGGGGCCGGGGATACGCAGTATTTT
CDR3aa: CASSSRTSGAGDTQYF

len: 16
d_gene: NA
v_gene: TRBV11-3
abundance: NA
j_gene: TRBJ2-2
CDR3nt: TGTGCCAGCAGCTTAGGGGGCAGCAGGAACACCGGGGAGCTGTTTTTT
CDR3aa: CASSLGGSRNTGELFF

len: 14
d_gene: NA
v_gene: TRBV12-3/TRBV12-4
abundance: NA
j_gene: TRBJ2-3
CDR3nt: TGTGCCAGCGTGAGGGGGGCTCCCATCAATACGCAGTATTTT
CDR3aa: CASVRGAPINTQYF

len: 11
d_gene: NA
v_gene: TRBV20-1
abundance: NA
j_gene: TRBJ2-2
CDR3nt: TGCAGTGCTAGCCGCGCCGGGGAGCTGTTTTTT
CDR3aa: CSASRAGELFF

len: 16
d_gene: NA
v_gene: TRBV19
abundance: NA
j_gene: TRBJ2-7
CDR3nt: TGTGCCAGTAGTATGTCCTCCTCTAGTGGAACCTCCGAGCAGTACTTC
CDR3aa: CASSMSSSSGTSEQYF

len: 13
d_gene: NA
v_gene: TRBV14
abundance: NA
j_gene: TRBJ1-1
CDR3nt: TGTGCCAGCAGCCTGGTGTATAAGACTGAAGCTTTCTTT
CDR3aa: CASSLVYKTEAFF

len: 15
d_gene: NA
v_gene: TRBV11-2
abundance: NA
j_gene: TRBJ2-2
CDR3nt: TGTGCCAGCAGCTTAAACCCGACGAACACCGGGGAGCTGTTTTTT
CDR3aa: CASSLNPTNTGELFF

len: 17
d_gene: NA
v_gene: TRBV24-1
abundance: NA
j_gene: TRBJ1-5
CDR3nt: TGTGCCACCAGTGTTTTCCGAGGACACCGAAGCAATCAGCCCCAGCATTTT
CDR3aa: CATSVFRGHRSNQPQHF

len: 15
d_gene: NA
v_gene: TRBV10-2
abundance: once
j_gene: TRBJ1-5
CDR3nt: TGCGCCAGCAGTGTCGGGGGGATGGGCAATCAGCCCCAGCATTTT
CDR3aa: CASSVGGMGNQPQHF

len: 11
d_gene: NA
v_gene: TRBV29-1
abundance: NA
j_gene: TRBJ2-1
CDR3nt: TGCAGCGTCTGGGGGGTCGGCGTATGGATCTTC
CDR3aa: CSVWGVGVWIF

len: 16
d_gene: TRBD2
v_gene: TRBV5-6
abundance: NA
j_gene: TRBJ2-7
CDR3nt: TGTGCCAGCAGCCAGGGAACGGGGGGGCGAGCCTACGAGCAGTACTTC
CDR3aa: CASSQGTGGRAYEQYF

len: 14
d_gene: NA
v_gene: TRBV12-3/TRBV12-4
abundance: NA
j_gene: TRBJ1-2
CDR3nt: TGTGCCAGCAGGCCGACAGGCCCCGTCGATGGCTACACCTTC
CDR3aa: CASRPTGPVDGYTF

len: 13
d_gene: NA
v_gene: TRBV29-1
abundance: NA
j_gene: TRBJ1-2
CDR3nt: TGCAGCGTTGAAGATTTTCGGGGGTACGGCTACACCTTC
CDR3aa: CSVEDFRGYGYTF

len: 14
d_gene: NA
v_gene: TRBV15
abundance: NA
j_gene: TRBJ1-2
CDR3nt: TGTGCCACCAGCAGAGATGGGCAGAACTATGGCTACACCTTC
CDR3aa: CATSRDGQNYGYTF